This passage covers 29 T cell receptor beta chains from one sample sequenced in a study of blood T cell repertoires in COVID-19. Produced via immunoSEQ multiplex PCR; TCRdb's table is partial and in-frame only. The table lists 350,000 to 450,000 clones, approximately 92% of them singletons. Sequenced material: PBMCs or T cells enriched from blood (not recorded which). Receptor source: a man younger than 45 who had recovered from COVID-19.

The J gene is TRBJ1-4, the V gene TRBV6-5, with 7 bases matching TRBD1. CDR3 length: 16 residues. The trim removed 0 bases at V and 7 bases at J, leaving 8 bases unmatched. CDR1 is MNHEY, CDR2 SVGAGI, per germline. The CDR3: CASSYSRGGYGEKLFF. The DNA for the CDR3 is TGTGCCAGCAGTTACTCGAGAGGGGGCTACGGTGAAAAACTGTTTTTT.

This clone turned up a few times. This sequence joins TRBV7-8 and TRBJ1-2; 11 nucleotides match TRBD1. The CDR3 length is 15 residues. Germline values: CDR1 SGHVS, CDR2 FQNEAQ. The V segment lost 6 bases and the J segment 5 bases; nucleotides outside the gene matches: 8. The CDR3 is CASRTQGQGVYGYTF. The CDR3 DNA is TGTGCCAGCAGAACCCAGGGACAGGGGGTTTATGGCTACACCTTC.

This chain uses TRBV9 with TRBJ2-5; D possibly corresponds to TRBD2 (6 bases). Trimming left V 5 bases short and J 2 bases short, with 19 bases between. The length of the CDR3 is 16 residues. Germline V gene data show CDR1 as SGDLS and CDR2 as YYNGEE. The CDR3 loop reads CASRKSGVQEQETQYF. The CDR3 DNA reads as TGTGCCAGCAGAAAATCGGGGGTTCAGGAACAAGAGACCCAGTACTTC.

This clone turned up a few times. The J gene is TRBJ2-2, the V gene TRBV2, with 11 nucleotides matching TRBD2. With V trimmed by 7 bases and J by 4 bases, 8 bases remained unmatched. From germline, CDR1 is SNHLY and CDR2 FYNNEI. This CDR3 has 16 residues. The CDR3, as DNA: TGTGCCAGCATGGCGACTAGCGGGATTCTCACCGGGGAGCTGTTTTTT. It yields the protein CASMATSGILTGELFF.

The genes are TRBV19 and TRBJ1-5; 7 positions agree with TRBD1. After removal of 7 bases from V and 7 bases from J, the junction contained 7 bases not matched to a gene. The germline CDR1 and CDR2 sequences are LNHDA and SQIVND (reference sequence). The CDR3 length is 13 residues. CDR3 protein: CASTRQGRQPQHF. The CDR3 region has the DNA TGTGCCAGTACACGACAGGGCCGACAGCCCCAGCATTTT.

The table lists this clone with a count of one. The chain is built from TRBV19 and TRBJ2-7; maybe TRBD2 (6 bases). CDR3 length equals 15 residues. Germline V gene sequence: CDR1 LNHDA, CDR2 SQIVND (reference sequence). The V end lost 1 base, the J end lost 2 bases, and 12 bases lay between the germline ends. CDR3 nucleotide sequence: TGTGCCAGTAGTATAGTCCGGGAGAGAACCTACGAGCAGTACTTC. This gives the protein CASSIVRERTYEQYF.

J is TRBJ2-1 and V is TRBV18; 11 bases align to TRBD1. CDR1 and CDR2 (germline): KGHSH, LQKENI. The CDR3 has 16 residues. With V trimmed by 0 bases and J by 6 bases, 4 bases remained unmatched. The CDR3 bases are TGTGCCAGCTCACCACCCGGGACAGGGGGGTTCAATGAGCAGTTCTTC. This sequence encodes CASSPPGTGGFNEQFF.

V usage is TRBV30 and J usage is TRBJ2-6, with a weak D call TRBD2 (6 bases). Germline values: CDR1 GTSNPN, CDR2 SVGIG (reference sequence). The V end was cut by 3 bases, the J end by 1 base, with 22 bases between. There are 19 residues in the CDR3. CDR3 nucleotides: TGTGCCTGGAGGCGGGTTACGGGGGTCTACGGTTCTGGGGCCAACGTCCTGACTTTC. Translation gives CAWRRVTGVYGSGANVLTF.

A remark on this clone: Compared with germline, one end of the junction differs, possibly owing to a read error. This chain joins TRBV4-2 and TRBJ1-1; the D is unclear. The germline CDR1 and CDR2 sequences are LGHNA and YNFKEQ. CDR3 length: 13 amino acids. The CDR3 spells CASNGGITADAFF. In DNA form, the CDR3 reads TGTGCCAGCAATGGAGGCATTACAGCTGACGCTTTCTTT.

This sequence joins TRBV3-1 (or the pseudogene TRBV3-2) and TRBJ1-3; TRBD1 matches 8 bases. The CDR3 spans 15 residues. V lost 4 bases and J lost 4; bases outside the gene matches: 6. Germline V gives CDR1 LGHDT, CDR2 YNNKEL (reference sequence). CDR3 residues: CASSRGGQEGNTIYF. The CDR3 DNA follows: TGTGCCAGCAGCCGAGGGGGACAGGAGGGAAACACCATATATTTT.

J is TRBJ2-7 and V is TRBV3-1 (or the pseudogene TRBV3-2); D possibly corresponds to TRBD2 (6 bases). Germline-derived CDR1 and CDR2 are LGHDT and YNNKEL (reference sequence). Trimming pared 1 base from V and 2 bases from J, leaving 12 bases between. The CDR3 sequence is 15 residues long. CDR3 residues: CASSQGVTRTYEQYF. The CDR3 nucleotides are TGTGCCAGCAGCCAAGGTGTGACTAGAACCTACGAGCAGTACTTC.

This chain uses TRBV28 with TRBJ1-6; D might be TRBD1 (5 bases). The germline V gene encodes CDR1 MDHEN and CDR2 SYDVKM. The CDR3 totals 14 residues. V shed 7 bases and J shed 6 bases, with 13 bases lying between them. Here the CDR3 reads CASTRGGFNSPLHF. CDR3 nucleotide sequence: TGTGCCAGCACCCGGGGGGGGTTTAATTCACCCCTCCACTTT.

The chain couples TRBV7-9 to TRBJ2-7; D gene uncertain. Germline assignment: CDR1 SEHNR and CDR2 FQNEAQ (reference sequence). V dropped 5 bases and J dropped 9 bases, with 17 bases sitting between them. The CDR3 consists of 13 residues. This CDR3 reads CASSPPTPPRQYF. The CDR3, as DNA: TGTGCCAGCAGCCCTCCGACACCCCCGAGGCAGTACTTC.

This rearrangement joins TRBV5-6 to TRBJ2-7; tentatively, D is TRBD1 (5 bases). The germline V gene has CDR1 SGHDT and CDR2 YYEEEE. The CDR3 covers 14 residues. V was cut by 0 bases and J by 5 bases, with 12 bases left in between. CDR3 in amino acids: CASSLGQGVNEQYF. CDR3 coding DNA: TGTGCCAGCAGCTTGGGGCAGGGTGTCAACGAGCAGTACTTC. Supplemented by reference TRBV5-6 and TRBJ2-7, the full variable domain reads DAGVTQSPTHLIKTRGQQVTLRCSPKSGHDTVSWYQQALGQGPQFIFQYYEEEERQRGNFPDRFSGHQFPNYSSELNVNALLLGDSALYLCASSLGQGVNEQYFGPGTRLTVT.

V usage is TRBV27 and J usage is TRBJ2-3, with 13 nucleotides matching TRBD2. Per the germline V gene, CDR1 is MNHEY and CDR2 is SMNVEV (reference sequence). CDR3 length: 14 amino acids. The junction had 1 base not matched to a gene; V was cut back by 6 bases and J by 4 bases. The CDR3 DNA reads TGTGCCAGCAGACTAGCGGGAGGGCCAGATACGCAGTATTTT. It is translated as CASRLAGGPDTQYF.

Notes on this clone: Other DNA sequences in the same sample also yield this CDR3. This chain uses TRBV18 with TRBJ2-7, with D unresolved. This CDR3 has 12 amino acids. Trimming removed 2 bases at V and 6 bases at J, with 8 bases between. The germline gives CDR1 KGHSH, CDR2 LQKENI. The CDR3 nucleotides read TGTGCCAGCTCACCAAGAGGCTCCGAGCAGTACTTC. It translates to CASSPRGSEQYF.

The V and J genes are TRBV7-3 and TRBJ2-3; D possibly corresponds to TRBD2 (6 bases). Germline CDR1 and CDR2: SGHTA and FQGTGA. Trimming cost V 2 bases and J 6 bases, with 12 bases left between them. The CDR3 runs 14 residues. The CDR3 here is CASSLVGGGDTQYF. CDR3 sequence (DNA): TGTGCCAGCAGCTTAGTCGGCGGAGGGGATACGCAGTATTTT.

This chain links TRBV9 with TRBJ2-7, with TRBD1 matching over 7 bases. CDR3 length: 15 residues. Losses at the gene ends were 4 bases for V and 2 bases for J; bases not matched to a gene: 9. CDR1 is SGDLS and CDR2 is YYNGEE in the germline V gene. The CDR3 loop is CASSPKRTGPYEQYF. The DNA of the CDR3 is TGTGCCAGCAGCCCAAAGCGGACAGGTCCCTACGAGCAGTACTTC.

The genes are TRBV4-1 and TRBJ2-1; a possible D gene is TRBD2 (7 bases). The germline V gene has CDR1 MGHRA and CDR2 YSYEKL. V gave up 2 bases and J gave up 4 bases, with 12 bases separating them. The CDR3 has 15 amino acids. The CDR3 reads CASSQWGGGYNEQFF. CDR3 DNA: TGCGCCAGCAGCCAATGGGGAGGGGGGTACAATGAGCAGTTCTTC.

The chain employs TRBV19 and TRBJ2-7, with a tentative D call TRBD1 (6 bases). This CDR3 is built from 14 residues. The germline V gene has CDR1 LNHDA and CDR2 SQIVND (reference sequence). The ends were cut back, 5 bases at V and 5 bases at J, with 16 bases in the middle. CDR3 nucleotide sequence: TGTGCCAGTAGTTCCCAGGGGAATGTCGACGAGCAGTACTTC. This translates into CASSSQGNVDEQYF.

V and J are TRBV19 and TRBJ2-1; weak D call: TRBD2 (6 bases). This CDR3 has 16 amino acids. In germline, CDR1 is LNHDA, CDR2 SQIVND (reference sequence). Trimming stripped 6 bases from V and 9 bases from J, with 24 bases between. This CDR3 is CASRTTGGMDGGEQFF. In nucleotides, the CDR3 is TGTGCCAGTAGGACCACAGGAGGTATGGACGGGGGTGAGCAGTTCTTC.

V is TRBV7-9 and J is TRBJ1-3, with a possible D match to TRBD1 (5 bases). The germline V and J ends were trimmed by 5 bases and 1 base, with 9 bases remaining between them. Per germline, CDR1 SEHNR and CDR2 FQNEAQ (reference sequence). This CDR3 has 14 residues. The CDR3 region is CASSTTASGNTIYF. For the CDR3, the DNA is TGTGCCAGCAGCACGACAGCATCTGGAAACACCATATATTTT. Complete variable domain (other parts from reference TRBV7-9 and TRBJ1-3): DTGVSQNPRHKITKRGQNVTFRCDPISEHNRLYWYRQTLGQGPEFLTYFQNEAQLEKSRLLSDRFSAERPKGSFSTLEIQRTEQGDSAMYLCASSTTASGNTIYFGEGSWLTVV.

The CDR3 reads CATGLAGTLQQYF. CDR3 nucleotide sequence: TGTGCCACCGGACTAGCGGGGACCCTCCAGCAGTACTTC. V and J are TRBV24-1 and TRBJ2-7, with 12 bases lining up with TRBD2. Germline V gene lookup returns CDR1 KGHDR and CDR2 SFDVKD. Unmatched junction bases numbered 7, after V lost 9 bases and J lost 8 bases. The CDR3 loop spans 13 amino acids.

The gene calls are TRBV19 and TRBJ1-1, with 7 bases matching TRBD1. The CDR3 is 14 residues long. CDR1 LNHDA and CDR2 SQIVND come from the germline V gene (reference sequence). V gave up 6 bases and J gave up 6 bases; unmatched junction bases: 10. The CDR3 sequence: CASSPRQGVAEAFF. The CDR3 coding sequence is TGTGCCAGTAGCCCTCGGCAGGGGGTCGCTGAAGCTTTCTTT.

The chain carries TRBV7-9 and TRBJ2-3, with 11 bases identical to TRBD2. This CDR3 has 16 amino acids. V was pared by 6 bases and J by 2 bases, with 7 bases of the junction left unmatched. Germline assignment: CDR1 SEHNR and CDR2 FQNEAQ (reference sequence). CDR3 bases: TGTGCCAGCAGGGGCGGGACTAGCGGACTCACAGATACGCAGTATTTT. Amino acid sequence: CASRGGTSGLTDTQYF.

The chain carries TRBV19 and TRBJ1-1, with 7 nucleotides matching TRBD1. The CDR3 contains 15 residues. Germline loops: CDR1 LNHDA, CDR2 SQIVND (reference sequence). Germline trimming cut 1 base from V and 0 bases from J; bases unmatched to any gene: 2. The CDR3 DNA reads as TGTGCCAGTAGTATAGGGACAGGAATGAACACTGAAGCTTTCTTT. Translating it yields CASSIGTGMNTEAFF. Variable domain in full (rest from reference TRBV19 and TRBJ1-1): DGGITQSPKYLFRKEGQNVTLSCEQNLNHDAMYWYRQDPGQGLRLIYYSQIVNDFQKGDIAEGYSVSREKKESFPLTVTSAQKNPTAFYLCASSIGTGMNTEAFFGQGTRLTVV.

CDR3 amino acids: CASYMDAGSQETQYF. The CDR3, as DNA: TGCGCCAGCTACATGGACGCGGGAAGCCAAGAGACCCAGTACTTC. V and J are TRBV5-1 and TRBJ2-5; possible D gene TRBD2, 6 bases. This CDR3 spans 15 amino acids. Germline V gene sequence: CDR1 SGHRS, CDR2 YFSETQ. V was trimmed by 7 bases and J by 1 base, leaving 17 bases between them.

The rearrangement joins TRBV5-6 to TRBJ2-4, with D maybe TRBD1 (6 bases). Germline lookup yields CDR1 SGHDT and CDR2 YYEEEE. The CDR3 contains 14 residues. V lost 4 bases and J lost 0, with 8 bases in between. CDR3 nucleotide sequence: TGTGCCAGCAGCGGGGGCCTAGCCAAAAACATTCAGTACTTC. Its protein product is CASSGGLAKNIQYF.

V gene TRBV30 combines with J gene TRBJ2-1; no reliable D call. Germline V gene sequence: CDR1 GTSNPN, CDR2 SVGIG (reference sequence). Trimming shortened V by 3 bases and J by 10 bases, and 7 bases separated the two germline ends. The CDR3 is made up of 10 amino acids. CDR3 sequence reads: CAWRSAEQFF. CDR3 nucleotides: TGTGCCTGGAGGAGTGCCGAGCAGTTCTTC.